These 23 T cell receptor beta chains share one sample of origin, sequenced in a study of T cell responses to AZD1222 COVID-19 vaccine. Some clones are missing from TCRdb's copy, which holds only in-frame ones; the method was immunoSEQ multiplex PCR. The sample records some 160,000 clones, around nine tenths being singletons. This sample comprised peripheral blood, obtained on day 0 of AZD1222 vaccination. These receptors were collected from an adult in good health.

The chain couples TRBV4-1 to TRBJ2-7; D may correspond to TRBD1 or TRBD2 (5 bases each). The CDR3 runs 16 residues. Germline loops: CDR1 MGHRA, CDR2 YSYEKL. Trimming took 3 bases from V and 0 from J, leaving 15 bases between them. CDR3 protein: CASSHHRDPDSYEQYF. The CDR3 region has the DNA TGCGCCAGCAGCCACCACCGGGACCCTGACTCCTACGAGCAGTACTTC.

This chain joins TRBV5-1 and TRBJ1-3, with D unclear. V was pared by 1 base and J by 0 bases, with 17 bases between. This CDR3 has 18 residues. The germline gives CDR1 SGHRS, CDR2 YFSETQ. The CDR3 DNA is TGCGCCAGCAGCTTGAAAGAGGTTAAGGGAGGCTCTGGAAACACCATATATTTT. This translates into CASSLKEVKGGSGNTIYF.

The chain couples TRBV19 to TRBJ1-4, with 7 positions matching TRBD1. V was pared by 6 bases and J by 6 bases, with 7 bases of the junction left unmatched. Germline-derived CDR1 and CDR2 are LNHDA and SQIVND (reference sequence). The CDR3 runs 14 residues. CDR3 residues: CASRNRGRDEKLFF. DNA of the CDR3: TGTGCCAGTAGAAACAGGGGAAGGGATGAAAAACTGTTTTTT.

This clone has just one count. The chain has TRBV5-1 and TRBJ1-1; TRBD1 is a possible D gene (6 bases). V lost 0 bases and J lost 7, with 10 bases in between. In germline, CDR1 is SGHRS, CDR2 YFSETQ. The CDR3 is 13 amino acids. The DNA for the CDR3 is TGCGCCAGCAGCTTGGTACAGGGAGGTGAAGCTTTCTTT. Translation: CASSLVQGGEAFF. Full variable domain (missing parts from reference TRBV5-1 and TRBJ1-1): KAGVTQTPRYLIKTRGQQVTLSCSPISGHRSVSWYQQTPGQGLQFLFEYFSETQRNKGNFPGRFSGRQFSNSRSEMNVSTLELGDSALYLCASSLVQGGEAFFGQGTRLTVV.

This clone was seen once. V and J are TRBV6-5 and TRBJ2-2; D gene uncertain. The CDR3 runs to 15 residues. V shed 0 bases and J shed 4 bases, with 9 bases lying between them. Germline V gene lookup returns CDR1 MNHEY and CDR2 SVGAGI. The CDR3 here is CASSYSSTFTGELFF. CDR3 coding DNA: TGTGCCAGCAGTTACTCGTCGACATTCACCGGGGAGCTGTTTTTT.

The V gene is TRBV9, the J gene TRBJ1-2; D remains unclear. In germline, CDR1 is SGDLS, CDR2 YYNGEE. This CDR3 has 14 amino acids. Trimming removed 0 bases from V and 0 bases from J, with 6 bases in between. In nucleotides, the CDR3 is TGTGCCAGCAGCGTAGGGTCCGCTAACTATGGCTACACCTTC. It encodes CASSVGSANYGYTF.

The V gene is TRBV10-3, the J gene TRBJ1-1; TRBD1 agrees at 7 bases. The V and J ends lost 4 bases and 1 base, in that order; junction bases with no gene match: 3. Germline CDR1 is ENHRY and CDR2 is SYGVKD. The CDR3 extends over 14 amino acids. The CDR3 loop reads CAISGQGGNTEAFF. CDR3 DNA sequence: TGTGCCATCAGTGGACAGGGTGGGAACACTGAAGCTTTCTTT.

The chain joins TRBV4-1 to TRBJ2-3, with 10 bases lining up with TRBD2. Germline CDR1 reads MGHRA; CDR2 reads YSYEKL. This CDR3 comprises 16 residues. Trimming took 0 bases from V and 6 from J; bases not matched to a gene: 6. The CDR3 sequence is CASSQDTSGRADTQYF. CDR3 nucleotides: TGCGCCAGCAGCCAAGATACGAGCGGGAGGGCGGATACGCAGTATTTT.

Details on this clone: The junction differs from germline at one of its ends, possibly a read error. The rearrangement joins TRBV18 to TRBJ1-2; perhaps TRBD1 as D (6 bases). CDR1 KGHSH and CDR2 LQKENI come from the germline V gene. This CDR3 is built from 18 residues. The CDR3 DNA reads TGTGCCAGCTCACCACTGGCCCGACAGGCGTCTGCCGGGGATGGCCACACCTTC. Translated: CASSPLARQASAGDGHTF.

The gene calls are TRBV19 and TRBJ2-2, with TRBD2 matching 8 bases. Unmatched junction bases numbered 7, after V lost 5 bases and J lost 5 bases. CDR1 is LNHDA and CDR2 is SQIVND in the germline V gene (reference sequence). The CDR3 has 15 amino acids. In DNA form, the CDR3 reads TGTGCCAGTAGTTTCGGGAGGGGTTGGACCGGGGAGCTGTTTTTT. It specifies CASSFGRGWTGELFF.

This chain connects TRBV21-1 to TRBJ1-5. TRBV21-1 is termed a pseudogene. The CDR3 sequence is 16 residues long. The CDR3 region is CASSKGVGGQNQPQHF. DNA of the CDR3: TGTGCCAGCAGCAAAGGGGTGGGGGGTCAAAATCAGCCCCAGCATTTT.

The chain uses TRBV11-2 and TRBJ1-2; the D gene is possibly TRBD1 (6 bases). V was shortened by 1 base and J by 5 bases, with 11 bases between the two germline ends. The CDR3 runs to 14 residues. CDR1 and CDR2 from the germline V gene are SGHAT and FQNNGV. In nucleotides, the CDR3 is TGTGCCAGCAGCTTAGTAGGGGGAGGGTATGGCTACACCTTC. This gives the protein CASSLVGGGYGYTF.

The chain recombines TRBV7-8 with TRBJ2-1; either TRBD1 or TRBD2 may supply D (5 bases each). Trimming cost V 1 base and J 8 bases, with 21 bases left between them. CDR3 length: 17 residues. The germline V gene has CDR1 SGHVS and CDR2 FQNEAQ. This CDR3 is CASSLEIGRVAGDEQFF. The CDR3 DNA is TGTGCCAGCAGCTTAGAGATCGGCAGGGTCGCGGGTGATGAGCAGTTCTTC.

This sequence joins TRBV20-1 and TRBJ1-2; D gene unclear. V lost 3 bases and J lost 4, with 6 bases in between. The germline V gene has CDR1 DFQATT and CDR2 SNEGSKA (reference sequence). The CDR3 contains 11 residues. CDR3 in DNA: TGCAGTGCTAGGACCGCCTATGGCTACACCTTC. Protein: CSARTAYGYTF.

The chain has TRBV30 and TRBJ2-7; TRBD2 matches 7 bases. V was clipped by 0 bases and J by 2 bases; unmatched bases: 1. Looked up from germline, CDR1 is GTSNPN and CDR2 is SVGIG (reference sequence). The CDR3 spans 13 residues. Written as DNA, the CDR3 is TGTGCCTGGAGTGTGGGGGGGGCCTACGAGCAGTACTTC. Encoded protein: CAWSVGGAYEQYF.

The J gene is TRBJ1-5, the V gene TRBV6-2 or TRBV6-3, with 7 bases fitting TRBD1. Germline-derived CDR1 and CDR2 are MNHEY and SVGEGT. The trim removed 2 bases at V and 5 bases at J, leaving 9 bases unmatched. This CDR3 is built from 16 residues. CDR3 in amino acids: CASSYRAGGKDQPQHF. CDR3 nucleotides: TGTGCCAGCAGTTACCGGGCAGGGGGTAAGGATCAGCCCCAGCATTTT.

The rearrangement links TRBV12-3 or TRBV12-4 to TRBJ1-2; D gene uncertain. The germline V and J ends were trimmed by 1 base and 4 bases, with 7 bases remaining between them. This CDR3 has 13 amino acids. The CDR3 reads CASSLVRTYGYTF. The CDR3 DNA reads TGTGCCAGCAGTTTAGTGCGGACCTATGGCTACACCTTC.

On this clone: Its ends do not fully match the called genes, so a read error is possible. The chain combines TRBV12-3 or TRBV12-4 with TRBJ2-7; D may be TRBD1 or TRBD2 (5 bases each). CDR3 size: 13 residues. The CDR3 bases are TGTGCCAGCAGGGGGGACGGTGTTTCCCCCCTGGACTTC. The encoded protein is CASRGDGVSPLDF.

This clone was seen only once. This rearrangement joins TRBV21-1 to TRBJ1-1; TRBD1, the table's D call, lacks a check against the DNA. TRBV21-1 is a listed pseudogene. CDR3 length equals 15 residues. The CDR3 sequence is CASSIDRGGNTEAFF. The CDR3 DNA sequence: TGTGCCAGCAGCATAGACAGGGGCGGGAACACTGAAGCTTTCTTT.

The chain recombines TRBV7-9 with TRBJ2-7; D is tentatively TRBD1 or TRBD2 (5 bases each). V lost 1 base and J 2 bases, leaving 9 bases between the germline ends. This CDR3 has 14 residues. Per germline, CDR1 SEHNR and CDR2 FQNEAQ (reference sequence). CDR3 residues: CASSLVGVTYEQYF. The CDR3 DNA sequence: TGTGCCAGCAGCTTAGTGGGGGTGACCTACGAGCAGTACTTC.

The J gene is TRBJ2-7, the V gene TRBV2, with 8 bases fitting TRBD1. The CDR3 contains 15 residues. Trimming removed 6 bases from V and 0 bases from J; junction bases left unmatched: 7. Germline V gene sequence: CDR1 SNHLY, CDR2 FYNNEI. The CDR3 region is CASRPDRGGSYEQYF. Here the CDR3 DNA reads TGTGCCAGCAGACCAGACAGGGGAGGCTCCTACGAGCAGTACTTC.

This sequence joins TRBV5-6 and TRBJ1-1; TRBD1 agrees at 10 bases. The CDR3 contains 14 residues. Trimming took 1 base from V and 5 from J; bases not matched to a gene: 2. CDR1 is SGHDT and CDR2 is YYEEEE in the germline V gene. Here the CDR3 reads CASSLRDRGTEAFF. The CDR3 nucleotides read TGTGCCAGCAGCTTGAGGGACAGGGGAACTGAAGCTTTCTTT.

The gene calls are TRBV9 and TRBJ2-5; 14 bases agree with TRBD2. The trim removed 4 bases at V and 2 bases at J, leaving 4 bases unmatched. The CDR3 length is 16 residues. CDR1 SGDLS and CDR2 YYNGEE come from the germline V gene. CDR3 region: CASSIGTSGGQETQYF. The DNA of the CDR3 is TGTGCCAGCAGCATCGGGACTAGCGGGGGACAAGAGACCCAGTACTTC.